This T cell receptor beta chain was found in a study of T-cell reconstitution after alpha-beta-depleted transplantation in children. Preparing the TCRbeta library involved the use of unique molecular identifiers. TCRdb ran MiXCR on the PCR reads and lists one entry per CDR3 protein. This table holds 45,000 to 70,000 distinct CDR3 sequences, 40% to 45% found once. General study points: The high TCRbeta diversity at day 60 in some patients came from surviving recipient T cells and thymic progenitors. The authors attributed T-cell counts and diversity one year after transplant mostly to newly produced T cells. Two months or so post-transplant, alpha-beta T cells reportedly derived from several hundred expanded graft clones.

As regards this clonotype: What it recognizes is unknown.

The TCR sequence derives from a male patient younger than 18 who had a stem cell transplant for acute lymphoblastic leukemia, so the T cells may come from the graft donor. Sequenced here: PBMCs, mostly from graft donor cells, sampled 360 days after TCRalphabeta/CD19-depleted stem cell transplant.

In DNA form, the CDR3 reads TGCAGTGCCAAAAGGGGCCTAAATGAGCAGTTCTTC. It is translated as CSAKRGLNEQFF. The V and J genes are TRBV20-1 and TRBJ2-1; a weak D match, TRBD1 (5 bases). Deletions cut 6 bases from V and 7 bases from J, with 13 bases between. CDR3 length: 12 residues. The germline V gene has CDR1 DFQATT and CDR2 SNEGSKA (reference sequence).